These 32 T cell receptor beta chains share one sample of origin, sequenced in a study of Ad26.COV2.S vaccination and SARS-CoV-2 variants. As to treatment: 19 received Ad26.COV2.S at low or high dose, single or two shots; 5 received placebo; per-sample allocation not given. Collection of samples fell on day 63 after the first vaccine or placebo injection. TCRdb's table, derived via immunoSEQ multiplex PCR, lists solely in-frame clones and lacks some. This table has 300,000 to 350,000 clones, roughly 90% appearing once. The source was peripheral blood, collected in a trial of Ad26.COV2.S vaccine versus placebo. The receptors derive from a person aged 18-65 years who received the Ad26.COV2.S COVID-19 vaccine or a placebo.

This rearrangement joins TRBV27 to TRBJ2-7, with D possibly being TRBD1 (5 bases). V shed 2 bases and J shed 2 bases, with 7 bases lying between them. The CDR3 is made up of 13 amino acids. Germline CDR1 reads MNHEY; CDR2 reads SMNVEV (reference sequence). CDR3 sequence (DNA): TGTGCCAGCAGTTTAACGGACACCTACGAGCAGTACTTC. This translates into CASSLTDTYEQYF.

This chain joins TRBV3-1 (or the pseudogene TRBV3-2) and TRBJ1-1, with no clear D. V was clipped by 3 bases and J by 1 base, with 15 bases between them. The CDR3 consists of 16 residues. The germline V gene encodes CDR1 LGHDT and CDR2 YNNKEL (reference sequence). CDR3 residues: CASSQTLGGRNTEAFF. The CDR3 DNA sequence: TGTGCCAGCAGCCAGACATTAGGTGGCAGGAACACTGAAGCTTTCTTT.

The rearrangement links TRBV7-3 to TRBJ2-1, with D unclear. V dropped 0 bases and J dropped 6 bases, with 6 bases sitting between them. Germline V CDR1 and CDR2: SGHTA, FQGTGA. The CDR3 consists of 13 residues. The CDR3 reads CASSLTQTNEQFF. In nucleotides, the CDR3 is TGTGCCAGCAGCTTAACCCAGACCAATGAGCAGTTCTTC.

This sequence joins TRBV11-2 and TRBJ2-3; no reliable D call. The CDR3 has 13 amino acids. V was cut by 1 base and J by 6 bases, with 8 bases left in between. Looked up from germline, CDR1 is SGHAT and CDR2 is FQNNGV. CDR3 DNA: TGTGCCAGCAGCTTAGGTCTAGGGGATACGCAGTATTTT. This encodes CASSLGLGDTQYF.

This clone was picked up one time. V and J are TRBV4-3 and TRBJ1-1; D is unresolved. The V end lost 1 base, the J end lost 0 bases, and 6 bases lay between the germline ends. In germline, CDR1 is LGHNA, CDR2 YSLEER. This CDR3 region has 14 residues. CDR3 in DNA: TGCGCCAGCAGCCAAGTAGTTTTGAACACTGAAGCTTTCTTT. It codes for CASSQVVLNTEAFF.

Of note for this clone: The same CDR3 is also encoded by other DNA sequences in this sample. The chain joins TRBV3-1 (or the pseudogene TRBV3-2) to TRBJ1-2; unclear D gene. V lost 0 bases and J lost 5, with 1 base in between. CDR3 length equals 11 residues. Germline V lookup: CDR1 LGHDT, CDR2 YNNKEL (reference sequence). This CDR3 is CASSQDYGYTF. The CDR3 DNA reads TGTGCCAGCAGCCAAGATTATGGCTACACCTTC.

This sequence joins TRBV6-2 or TRBV6-3 and TRBJ1-2; maybe TRBD1 (5 bases). Germline assignment: CDR1 MNHEY and CDR2 SVGEGT. V lost 6 bases and J 5 bases, leaving 16 bases between the germline ends. There are 14 residues in the CDR3. CDR3 sequence (DNA): TGTGCCAGCAGCGACAGACCCGTTCCTTATGGCTACACCTTC. It encodes CASSDRPVPYGYTF.

This clone was seen only a few times. The chain employs TRBV4-3 and TRBJ2-2; D uncertain. The CDR3 is made up of 19 amino acids. Trimming cost V 0 bases and J 2 bases, with 19 bases left between them. Germline V lookup: CDR1 LGHNA, CDR2 YSLEER. The CDR3: CASSQDSSLGKPNTGELFF. CDR3 bases: TGCGCCAGCAGCCAAGATTCTTCCTTAGGCAAACCAAACACCGGGGAGCTGTTTTTT.

The chain has TRBV5-4 and TRBJ2-3, with a possible D match to TRBD2 (6 bases). Germline V gene lookup returns CDR1 SGHNT and CDR2 YYREEE (reference sequence). The ends were cut back, 4 bases at V and 4 bases at J, with 10 bases in the middle. This CDR3 is 13 amino acids long. The CDR3 reads CASSPPGADTQYF. CDR3 DNA sequence: TGTGCCAGCAGCCCTCCGGGGGCAGATACGCAGTATTTT.

V is TRBV30 and J is TRBJ1-2; no clear D. The ends were cut back, 2 bases at V and 9 bases at J, with 7 bases in the middle. The CDR3 loop spans 10 amino acids. The germline gives CDR1 GTSNPN, CDR2 SVGIG (reference sequence). The CDR3 protein is CAWSLGRYTF. CDR3 coding DNA: TGTGCCTGGAGTTTGGGCCGCTACACCTTC.

This chain links TRBV4-3 with TRBJ1-1, with D unresolved. Trimming removed 0 bases from V and 2 bases from J, with 7 bases in between. Germline V gene sequence: CDR1 LGHNA, CDR2 YSLEER. The CDR3 is 14 residues long. In nucleotides, the CDR3 is TGCGCCAGCAGCCAAGATCCCACTAACACTGAAGCTTTCTTT. The encoded protein is CASSQDPTNTEAFF.

The rearrangement joins TRBV18 to TRBJ2-3; 9 nucleotides match TRBD1. The junction had 7 bases not matched to a gene; V was cut back by 3 bases and J by 0 bases. The CDR3 loop spans 17 amino acids. Germline loops: CDR1 KGHSH, CDR2 LQKENI. In DNA, the CDR3 is TGTGCCAGCTCACCTTACTGGGACAGGGCGAGCACAGATACGCAGTATTTT. It encodes CASSPYWDRASTDTQYF.

This chain links TRBV12-3 or TRBV12-4 with TRBJ2-3; no clear D gene. The CDR3 contains 11 residues. Deletions cut 7 bases from V and 11 bases from J, with 13 bases between. The DNA of the CDR3 is TGTGCCAGCAACCTCGGAATACGGCAGTATTTT. Its protein product is CASNLGIRQYF.

The chain combines TRBV7-8 with TRBJ1-2; 8 bases are a match to TRBD1. Germline CDR1 is SGHVS and CDR2 is FQNEAQ. The CDR3 totals 15 residues. Trimming removed 1 base from V and 4 bases from J; junction bases left unmatched: 5. Here the CDR3 DNA reads TGTGCCAGCAGCTTAGGGAGACAGGGGCCCTATGGCTACACCTTC. It is translated as CASSLGRQGPYGYTF.

This chain connects TRBV6-2 or TRBV6-3 to TRBJ1-1, with a tentative D call TRBD1 (6 bases). Trimming cost V 0 bases and J 1 base, with 9 bases left between them. Per germline, CDR1 MNHEY and CDR2 SVGEGT. The CDR3 covers 15 residues. CDR3 protein: CASSYSGTRNTEAFF. CDR3 nucleotides: TGTGCCAGCAGTTACTCAGGGACAAGGAACACTGAAGCTTTCTTT.

The table lists this clone with many counts. The genes are TRBV30 and TRBJ1-2; D is unclear. Germline V gene lookup returns CDR1 GTSNPN and CDR2 SVGIG (reference sequence). Deletions cut 5 bases from V and 7 bases from J, with 17 bases between. The CDR3 runs to 13 residues. CDR3 sequence (DNA): TGTGCCTGGGACCGGGGTTATGTTGGTGGCTACACCTTC. This sequence encodes CAWDRGYVGGYTF.

The chain joins TRBV27 to TRBJ2-1; D is ambiguous. V was pared by 10 bases and J by 7 bases, with 14 bases between. CDR1 is MNHEY and CDR2 is SMNVEV in the germline V gene (reference sequence). The CDR3 runs 12 residues. This CDR3 reads CATETVGNEQFF. CDR3 sequence (DNA): TGTGCCACCGAGACCGTCGGGAATGAGCAGTTCTTC.

V gene TRBV18 combines with J gene TRBJ2-3; D is unclear. V lost 2 bases, J lost 1 base, and 7 bases lay in between. The CDR3 runs 14 residues. Germline CDR1 is KGHSH and CDR2 is LQKENI. CDR3 bases: TGTGCCAGCTCACCAGGGTATGGCACAGATACGCAGTATTTT. This sequence encodes CASSPGYGTDTQYF.

The chain carries TRBV19 and TRBJ2-6; D tentatively reads TRBD1 or TRBD2 (6 bases each). The V end lost 5 bases, the J end lost 0 bases, and 17 bases lay between the germline ends. In germline, CDR1 is LNHDA, CDR2 SQIVND (reference sequence). This CDR3 is 18 amino acids long. The CDR3 region is CASSGGTGQFSGANVLTF. The CDR3 coding sequence is TGTGCCAGTAGTGGAGGGACGGGACAATTCTCTGGGGCCAACGTCCTGACTTTC.

CDR3 residues: CASIPPGNYQPQHF. The CDR3 DNA reads TGTGCCAGCATCCCACCCGGGAACTATCAGCCCCAGCATTTT. V and J are TRBV21-1 and TRBJ1-5. TRBV21-1 is labeled a pseudogene. This CDR3 is 14 amino acids long.

This chain links TRBV5-4 with TRBJ1-2; 8 bases map to TRBD1. The CDR3 covers 14 residues. Germline V CDR1 and CDR2: SGHNT, YYREEE (reference sequence). J gave up 3 bases and V 3 bases, and 4 bases lay outside the gene matches. CDR3 sequence (DNA): TGTGCCAGCAGCTCGGACAGGGTGGACTATGGCTACACCTTC. This sequence encodes CASSSDRVDYGYTF.

V gene TRBV9 combines with J gene TRBJ2-2, with 14 bases identical to TRBD2. The CDR3 has 16 amino acids. The V and J ends lost 3 bases and 4 bases, in that order; junction bases with no gene match: 2. The germline CDR1 and CDR2 sequences are SGDLS and YYNGEE. CDR3 region: CASSGLAGGITGELFF. CDR3 sequence (DNA): TGTGCCAGCAGCGGACTAGCGGGGGGGATCACCGGGGAGCTGTTTTTT. Full variable domain (rest looked up from reference TRBV9 and TRBJ2-2): DSGVTQTPKHLITATGQRVTLRCSPRSGDLSVYWYQQSLDQGLQFLIQYYNGEERAKGNILERFSAQQFPDLHSELNLSSLELGDSALYFCASSGLAGGITGELFFGEGSRLTVL.

This chain links TRBV11-2 with TRBJ2-2; 12 bases match TRBD2. This CDR3 has 17 amino acids. Germline CDR1 SGHAT, CDR2 FQNNGV. V was pared by 5 bases and J by 4 bases, with 8 bases of the junction left unmatched. The CDR3 loop is CASSLELAGGLTGELFF. DNA of the CDR3: TGTGCCAGCAGCCTTGAACTAGCGGGAGGTCTCACCGGGGAGCTGTTTTTT.

J is TRBJ1-1 and V is TRBV13, with no clear D. The CDR3 is 15 residues long. Germline CDR1 and CDR2: PRHDT and FYEKMQ (reference sequence). Deletions cut 5 bases from V and 0 bases from J, with 13 bases between. Here the CDR3 reads CASSPLWALNTEAFF. The CDR3 coding sequence is TGTGCCAGCAGCCCGCTTTGGGCCTTGAACACTGAAGCTTTCTTT.

This chain links TRBV11-3 with TRBJ1-1; 8 nucleotides align to TRBD1. Germline assignment: CDR1 SGHNT and CDR2 YENEEA. The V gene end was trimmed by 4 bases and the J gene end by 4 bases; junction bases not matched to a gene: 8. The CDR3 has 15 residues. CDR3 protein: CASSSDRVRSTEAFF. CDR3 in DNA: TGTGCCAGCAGCTCGGACAGGGTCCGAAGCACTGAAGCTTTCTTT.

The V gene is TRBV19, the J gene TRBJ2-1, with no clear D. Between the trimmed V and J ends, which lost 3 bases and 5 bases, there was a span of 14 bases. There are 15 residues in the CDR3. The germline V gene has CDR1 LNHDA and CDR2 SQIVND (reference sequence). The CDR3 DNA sequence: TGTGCCAGTAGTATCCCCCCTCCTCGGGACAATGAGCAGTTCTTC. It specifies CASSIPPPRDNEQFF.

This rearrangement joins TRBV6-2 or TRBV6-3 to TRBJ2-1; weak D call: TRBD2 (6 bases). This CDR3 is 15 amino acids long. Germline V gives CDR1 MNHEY, CDR2 SVGEGT. Trimming left V 2 bases short and J 4 bases short, with 12 bases between. The CDR3 DNA is TGTGCCAGCAGTTACGGGACTCTGTCTTACAATGAGCAGTTCTTC. It codes for CASSYGTLSYNEQFF.

The V and J genes are TRBV5-6 and TRBJ2-1; D not resolved. CDR3 length: 15 residues. Looked up from germline, CDR1 is SGHDT and CDR2 is YYEEEE. V lost 1 base and J lost 5, with 13 bases in between. The CDR3 region has the DNA TGTGCCAGCAGCTTGAAGGGAACCCTAAACAATGAGCAGTTCTTC. As protein: CASSLKGTLNNEQFF.

The chain combines TRBV6-1 with TRBJ1-2; the match to TRBD1 covers 7 bases. V lost 4 bases to trimming and J lost 4 bases; unmatched junction nucleotides: 12. This CDR3 region has 16 residues. CDR1 and CDR2 from the germline V gene are MNHNS and SASEGT. The CDR3 protein is CASSAVNRGDIYGYTF. The CDR3, as DNA: TGTGCCAGCAGTGCTGTTAACAGGGGTGACATCTATGGCTACACCTTC.

The chain is built from TRBV9 and TRBJ2-1; 7 nucleotides agree with TRBD1. V gave up 3 bases and J gave up 9 bases; unmatched junction bases: 3. The CDR3 sequence is 12 residues long. Germline V CDR1 and CDR2: SGDLS, YYNGEE. The DNA for the CDR3 is TGTGCCAGCAGCGGACAGGGCTCTGAGCAGTTCTTC. Translated, it gives CASSGQGSEQFF.

The count of this clone is one. The gene calls are TRBV5-5 and TRBJ2-5; the match to TRBD1 covers 7 bases. There are 14 residues in the CDR3. Looked up from germline, CDR1 is SGHKS and CDR2 is YYEKEE (reference sequence). After removal of 4 bases from V and 6 bases from J, the junction contained 9 bases not matched to a gene. The CDR3, as DNA: TGTGCCAGCAGCATGGGGACAGTAACGCAGACCCAGTACTTC. It is translated as CASSMGTVTQTQYF.

The chain links TRBV7-3 to TRBJ2-7; tentatively, D is TRBD1 (6 bases). Germline V CDR1 and CDR2: SGHTA, FQGTGA. This CDR3 region has 12 residues. The V end was cut by 10 bases, the J end by 3 bases, with 13 bases between. CDR3: CATQGRYYEQYV. For the CDR3, the DNA is TGTGCCACCCAGGGGCGGTACTACGAGCAGTACGTC.